This TCR beta chain was recovered during a study of cytomegalovirus exposure and HLA in healthy donors. The PCR contained 60 Vbeta and 13 Jbeta primers. Some clones are missing from TCRdb's copy, which holds only in-frame ones; the method was immunoSEQ multiplex PCR. This table has tens of thousands of clones, around 83% appearing once. J was trimmed by 8 bases and V by 5 bases; bases with no gene match: 11. The CDR3 runs 15 residues. CDR1 and CDR2 (germline): SGHTA, FQGNSA. J is TRBJ2-1 and V is TRBV7-2, with TRBD2 identical over 8 bases. The clonotype comes from a woman under 30 in good health and CMV-seronegative. Input material: PBMCs. The CDR3, as DNA: TGTGCCAGCAGCCCCTTAACACGGACTAGCCATGAGCAGTTCTTC. Amino acid sequence: CASSPLTRTSHEQFF. Drawing the rest from reference TRBV7-2 and TRBJ2-1, the complete variable domain is GAGVSQSPSNKVTEKGKDVELRCDPISGHTALYWYRQSLGQGLEFLIYFQGNSAPDKSGLPSDRFSAERTGGSVSTLTIQRTQQEDSAVYLCASSPLTRTSHEQFFGPGTRLTVL.